Presented here are 10 T cell receptor beta chains from one specimen sequenced in a study of T cell clones after liver transplantation. Data came from immunoSEQ multiplex PCR; TCRdb stores just in-frame clones and leaves some out. The sample records under 55,000 clones, approximately 87% being singletons. The sequencing here drew on CD8+ T cells from blood, taken 12 months after liver transplant. These receptors were taken from a human patient who received a liver transplant. Some T cells may be transferred from the graft donor.

The rearrangement joins TRBV7-9 to TRBJ2-7, with TRBD2 as a possible D gene (6 bases). The CDR3 contains 14 residues. In germline, CDR1 is SEHNR, CDR2 FQNEAQ (reference sequence). Between the trimmed V and J ends, which lost 5 bases and 13 bases, there was a span of 24 bases. CDR3 in amino acids: CASSPTPGLRDSYF. The CDR3 DNA sequence: TGTGCCAGCAGCCCTACCCCGGGACTTCGGGACTCTTACTTC.

This clone was seen only a few times. The chain links TRBV5-1 to TRBJ1-5; D may be TRBD1 (6 bases). V lost 2 bases and J 0 bases, leaving 9 bases between the germline ends. The CDR3 runs 15 residues. CDR1 and CDR2 (germline): SGHRS, YFSETQ. The CDR3 here is CASSFEGDSNQPQHF. CDR3 coding DNA: TGCGCCAGCAGCTTCGAGGGGGATAGCAATCAGCCCCAGCATTTT.

The rearrangement joins TRBV6-5 to TRBJ2-1; maybe TRBD1 (5 bases). Trimming cost V 2 bases and J 6 bases, with 14 bases left between them. This CDR3 spans 15 amino acids. Germline V gene sequence: CDR1 MNHEY, CDR2 SVGAGI. The chain's CDR3 is CASSYRSTATNEQFF. CDR3 nucleotide sequence: TGTGCCAGCAGTTACCGGTCGACAGCAACCAATGAGCAGTTCTTC.

Details on this clone: A much bigger clone sits one base away, suggesting this may be a read error. This sample also contains other DNA sequences that code for the same CDR3. The chain is built from TRBV7-9 and TRBJ2-7; D remains unclear. V shed 1 base and J shed 3 bases, with 4 bases lying between them. This CDR3 is built from 12 residues. Germline V gene lookup returns CDR1 SEHNR and CDR2 FQNEAQ (reference sequence). For the CDR3, the DNA is TGTGCCAGCAGCTTAGGGGACTACGAGCAGTACTTC. It is translated as CASSLGDYEQYF.

The chain combines TRBV6-1 with TRBJ1-1, with D unclear. Germline-derived CDR1 and CDR2 are MNHNS and SASEGT. The V end lost 2 bases, the J end lost 0 bases, and 10 bases lay between the germline ends. The CDR3 is 15 residues long. Here the CDR3 DNA reads TGTGCCAGCAGTGAAAGATGGAGCATGAACACTGAAGCTTTCTTT. Protein sequence: CASSERWSMNTEAFF.

The V and J genes are TRBV28 and TRBJ1-5, with D possibly being TRBD1 (6 bases). CDR1 is MDHEN and CDR2 is SYDVKM in the germline V gene. V was cut by 5 bases and J by 3 bases, with 17 bases left in between. The CDR3 extends over 16 amino acids. This CDR3 is CASSPDGGANNQPQHF. For the CDR3, the DNA is TGTGCCAGCAGTCCCGACGGGGGCGCGAACAATCAGCCCCAGCATTTT.

This sequence joins TRBV5-6 and TRBJ1-1; 7 positions agree with TRBD1. After removal of 2 bases from V and 2 bases from J, the junction contained 3 bases not matched to a gene. CDR1 is SGHDT, CDR2 YYEEEE, per germline. The length of the CDR3 is 14 residues. The CDR3 spells CASSFGTVNTEAFF. In DNA form, the CDR3 reads TGTGCCAGCAGCTTCGGGACAGTTAACACTGAAGCTTTCTTT. Together with reference TRBV5-6 and TRBJ1-1, the CDR3 gives the full variable domain: DAGVTQSPTHLIKTRGQQVTLRCSPKSGHDTVSWYQQALGQGPQFIFQYYEEEERQRGNFPDRFSGHQFPNYSSELNVNALLLGDSALYLCASSFGTVNTEAFFGQGTRLTVV.

V gene TRBV5-5 combines with J gene TRBJ1-1, with unresolved D. CDR1 is SGHKS and CDR2 is YYEKEE in the germline V gene (reference sequence). The CDR3 covers 13 residues. The germline V and J ends were trimmed by 4 bases and 5 bases, with 12 bases remaining between them. In nucleotides, the CDR3 is TGTGCCAGCAGCCCACCGGCCGGAACTGAAGCTTTCTTT. This encodes CASSPPAGTEAFF.

V and J are TRBV30 and TRBJ1-1; tentative D call: TRBD1 (5 bases). Trimming took 5 bases from V and 6 from J, leaving 16 bases between them. This CDR3 is 13 amino acids long. Germline CDR1 reads GTSNPN; CDR2 reads SVGIG (reference sequence). CDR3: CAWGSGGEAEAFF. CDR3 sequence (DNA): TGTGCCTGGGGGTCCGGGGGGGAGGCTGAAGCTTTCTTT.

This clone was observed many times. The chain links TRBV7-9 to TRBJ2-5; tentatively, D is TRBD1 (5 bases). Per germline, CDR1 SEHNR and CDR2 FQNEAQ (reference sequence). The CDR3 has 12 residues. The V and J ends lost 4 bases and 3 bases respectively, with 6 bases between them. DNA for the CDR3: TGTGCCAGCAGCTCCAGGGAAGAGACCCAGTACTTC. It codes for CASSSREETQYF.